This TCR beta chain was recovered during a study of T cells in Graves' hyperthyroidism and ophthalmopathy (dated by TCRdb to between 2018 and 2020). For context, the study as a whole: Peripheral blood was collected at initial diagnosis, before any treatment. To identify TCR V-J signatures that set the groups apart, the researchers used a discovery cohort of about a hundred patients, made up of 40 to 45 with Graves' ophthalmopathy and about 60 with stable Graves' hyperthyroidism. The paper reports TCR Vbeta CDR3 sequencing of approximately 140 peripheral blood samples: under 45 ophthalmopathy, over 70 hyperthyroidism and around 17 progressor patients. In addition, the study compared T-cell repertoires in thyroid tissue and in blood from several Graves' hyperthyroidism patients. The approximately 97 discovery patients were randomly divided into training and test sets at a 7:3 ratio. An independent validation cohort of 18 to 20 hyperthyroidism patients and about 15 patients who later progressed to ophthalmopathy tested prospective prediction of ophthalmopathy. After sampling, hyperthyroidism patients received methimazole starting at 30 mg daily, and ophthalmopathy patients received high-dose intravenous methylprednisolone.

General findings and caveats noted by the study authors: Blood samples also contained most of the expanded thyroid clonotypes (frequency above 0.001), which suggests that blood repertoires may reflect thyroid immune responses. During validation, the model predicted progression to ophthalmopathy a median of around 6 months ahead of onset, with roughly 65% sensitivity and almost 75% specificity. Sample size was not statistically predetermined, and investigators were not blinded to group allocation. Ophthalmopathy was separated from stable hyperthyroidism by a 13 V-J signature model, with roughly 88% sensitivity and roughly 81% specificity obtained in cross-validation and 80%/75% obtained in testing.

Graves' hyperthyroidism was defined as stable when no progression to ophthalmopathy occurred over 18 months of follow-up. Hyperthyroidism patients were newly diagnosed, had a disease duration of under 2 months, and were aged 18 to 65 years. Exclusion was applied to patients with uncontrolled infections, other autoimmune diseases, pregnancy or lactation. Diagnoses relied on clinical symptoms, serum thyroxine and TRAb, thyroid ultrasound and orbital computed tomography. PBMCs were separated from 10 ml of fresh peripheral blood using Ficoll-Paque density gradient centrifugation. Trizol reagent was used to extract total RNA, and RNA quality was then checked on an Agilent 2100 Bioanalyzer. Sequences MNHEY (CDR1) and SVGAGI (CDR2) are obtained from the germline V gene. Trimming takes 2 bases from V and 4 bases from J, and the germline ends sit 10 bases apart. Taken from cysteine to phenylalanine, the CDR3 has 14 residues. This entry keeps only the CDR3 DNA: 42 bases, framed from base 1.

This clonotype was observed many times. Its antigen is currently not known. Base qualities are not recorded, but no much larger clone differs from it by a single base. TCR beta CDR3 regions were amplified from RNA transcripts. A first-round RT-PCR of the TCR CDR3 used the HTBI primer set with the Qiagen OneStep RT-PCR kit. A second multiplex PCR round built the libraries, followed by size selection and purification. Sequencing of the libraries was done on an Illumina HiSeq2000 using paired-end 100 bp reads. On the study's bioinformatics: Raw data were processed with SOAPnuke, discarding reads with adapters, uncalled bases, mean Phred below 15, or no exact constant-primer or identifier match. High-quality paired reads were merged with COPE v1.2.5, and unique nucleotide sequences were defined as clonotypes. Clonotypes were aligned to IMGT TRBV, TRBD and TRBJ reference segments using MiTCR v1.1. Analysis was restricted to V-J combinations with a frequency above 0.0001, which covered roughly 99% of repertoires. The TCS score was defined as F50 (clonal expansion) divided by E x V (chaos), with BLOSUM62-based TCRdist calculated between CDR3 peptides within each V-J. Welch's t-statistics and random forest reduced around 510 V-J features to roughly 13, which were used in a naive Bayes classifier (R e1071). Through fastp at Q25 and MiXCR, TCRdb rebuilt clones from the public reads, retaining in-frame beta chains. Duplicate CDR3 protein sequences are folded into a single record with the most common DNA and genes. These V and J calls derive from TCRdb rather than the authors' analysis. The table for this sample lists hundreds of thousands of distinct CDR3 sequences; around a sixth of them were counted only once. The ten largest clones add up to around an eighth of the sample.

Sequenced input: blood. The source is a woman aged 18-29 years with Graves' hyperthyroidism. Recombination linked TRBV6-5 to TRBJ2-3, with TRBD2 perhaps the D gene, on 5 matching bases. Read as DNA, the sequence is TGTGCCAGCAGTTACGCCGGGGTTTCAGATACGCAGTATTTT. Its product reads: CASSYAGVSDTQYF.